This T cell receptor (beta chain) originates from a study of post-analysis software for immune sequencing data. The study, taken as a whole, reports: Those with multiple sclerosis, the patient group, showed significantly lower normalized Chao1 diversity than controls. There were about 5 TRBV segments more frequent in patients than controls, and TRBV5-6, TRBV5-1 and TRBV20-1 were among them.

The TCR beta cDNA libraries contained unique molecular identifiers. TCRdb used MiXCR to reprocess the PCR reads, holding one entry per CDR3 protein. The table records approximately 440,000 distinct CDR3 sequences, roughly 45% of them present only once. This CDR3 is built from 16 residues. The V gene end was trimmed by 6 bases and the J gene end by 5 bases; junction bases not matched to a gene: 10. CDR1 is MNHNY and CDR2 is SVGAGI in the germline V gene (reference sequence). In the case of this clonotype: Its antigen is as yet unknown.

The sequenced sample consisted of blood. The chain recombines TRBV6-6 with TRBJ2-3; 11 nucleotides line up with TRBD2. This sequence originates from a girl aged 10 to 17 with multiple sclerosis. CDR3 loop: CASSRRLAGSGDTQYF. Here the CDR3 DNA reads TGTGCCAGCAGCCGGCGACTAGCGGGATCTGGAGATACGCAGTATTTT.